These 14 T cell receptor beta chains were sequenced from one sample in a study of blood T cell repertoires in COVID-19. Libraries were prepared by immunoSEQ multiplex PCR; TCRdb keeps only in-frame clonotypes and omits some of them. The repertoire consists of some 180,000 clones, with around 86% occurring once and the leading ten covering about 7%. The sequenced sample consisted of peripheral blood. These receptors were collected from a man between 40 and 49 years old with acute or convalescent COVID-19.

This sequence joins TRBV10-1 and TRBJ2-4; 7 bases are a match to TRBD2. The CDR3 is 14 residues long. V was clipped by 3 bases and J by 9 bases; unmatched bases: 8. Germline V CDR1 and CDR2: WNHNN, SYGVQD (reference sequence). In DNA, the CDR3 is TGCGCCAGCAGTGAAACCGGGCCGGGGGGCATTCAGTACTTC. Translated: CASSETGPGGIQYF.

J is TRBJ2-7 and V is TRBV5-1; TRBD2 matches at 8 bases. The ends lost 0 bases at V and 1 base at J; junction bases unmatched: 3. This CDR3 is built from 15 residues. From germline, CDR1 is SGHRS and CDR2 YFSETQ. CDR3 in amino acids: CASSLVTSGSYEQYF. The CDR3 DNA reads TGCGCCAGCAGCTTGGTAACTAGCGGATCCTACGAGCAGTACTTC. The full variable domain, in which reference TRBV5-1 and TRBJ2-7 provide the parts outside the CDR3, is KAGVTQTPRYLIKTRGQQVTLSCSPISGHRSVSWYQQTPGQGLQFLFEYFSETQRNKGNFPGRFSGRQFSNSRSEMNVSTLELGDSALYLCASSLVTSGSYEQYFGPGTRLTVT.

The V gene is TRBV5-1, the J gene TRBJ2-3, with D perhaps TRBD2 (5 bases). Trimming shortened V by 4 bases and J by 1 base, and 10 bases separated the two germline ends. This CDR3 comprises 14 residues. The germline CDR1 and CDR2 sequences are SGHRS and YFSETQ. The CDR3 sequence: CASSAGLGTDTQYF. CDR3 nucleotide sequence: TGCGCCAGCAGCGCGGGTCTGGGCACAGATACGCAGTATTTT.

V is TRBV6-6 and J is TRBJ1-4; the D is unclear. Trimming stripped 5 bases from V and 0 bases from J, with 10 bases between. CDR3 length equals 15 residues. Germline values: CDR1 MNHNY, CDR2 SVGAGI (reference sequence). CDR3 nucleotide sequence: TGTGCCAGCAGTCCCCAGGATGCAACTAATGAAAAACTGTTTTTT. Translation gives CASSPQDATNEKLFF.

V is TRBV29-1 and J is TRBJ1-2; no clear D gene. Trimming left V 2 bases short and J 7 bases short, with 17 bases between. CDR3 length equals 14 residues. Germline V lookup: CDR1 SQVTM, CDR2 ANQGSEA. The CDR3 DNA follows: TGCAGCGTTGAAAATATAGGGAGGCAGACTGGCTACACCTTC. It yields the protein CSVENIGRQTGYTF.

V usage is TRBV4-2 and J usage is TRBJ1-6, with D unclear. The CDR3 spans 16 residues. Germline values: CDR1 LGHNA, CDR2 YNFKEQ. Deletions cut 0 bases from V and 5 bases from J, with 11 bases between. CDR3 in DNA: TGTGCCAGCAGCCAAGAAAGAACCGCTAATAATTCACCCCTCCACTTT. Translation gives CASSQERTANNSPLHF.

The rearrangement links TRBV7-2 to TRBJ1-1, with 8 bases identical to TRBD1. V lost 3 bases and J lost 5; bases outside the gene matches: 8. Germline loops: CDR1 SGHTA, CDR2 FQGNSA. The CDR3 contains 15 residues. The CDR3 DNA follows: TGTGCCAGCAGCTTTCGGACAGGGTCGGGGACTGAAGCTTTCTTT. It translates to CASSFRTGSGTEAFF.

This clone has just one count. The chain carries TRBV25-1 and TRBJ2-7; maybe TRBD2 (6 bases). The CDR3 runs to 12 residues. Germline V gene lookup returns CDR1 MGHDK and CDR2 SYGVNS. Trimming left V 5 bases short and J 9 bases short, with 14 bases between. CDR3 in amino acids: CASSPGGRLQYF. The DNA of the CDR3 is TGTGCCAGCAGTCCCGGGGGACGGTTGCAGTACTTC.

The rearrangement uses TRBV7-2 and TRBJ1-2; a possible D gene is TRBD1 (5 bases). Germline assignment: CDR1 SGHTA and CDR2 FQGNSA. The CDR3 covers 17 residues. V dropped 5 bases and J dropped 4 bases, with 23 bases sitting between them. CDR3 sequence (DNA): TGTGCCAGCAGCCCTACGACCGGGGGACCGACTCTCTATGGCTACACCTTC. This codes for CASSPTTGGPTLYGYTF.

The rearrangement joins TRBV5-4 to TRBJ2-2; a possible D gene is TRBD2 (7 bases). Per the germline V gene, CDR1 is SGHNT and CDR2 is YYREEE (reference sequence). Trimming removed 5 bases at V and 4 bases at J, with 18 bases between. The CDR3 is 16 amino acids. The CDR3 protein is CASRSLKGGATGELFF. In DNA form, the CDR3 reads TGTGCCAGCAGGTCCCTGAAAGGGGGGGCCACCGGGGAGCTGTTTTTT.

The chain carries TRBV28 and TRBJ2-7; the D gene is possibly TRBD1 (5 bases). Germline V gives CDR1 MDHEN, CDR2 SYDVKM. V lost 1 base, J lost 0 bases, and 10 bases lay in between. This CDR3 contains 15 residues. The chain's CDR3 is CASSLSSGRSYEQYF. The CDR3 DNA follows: TGTGCCAGCAGTTTATCGTCAGGGCGCTCCTACGAGCAGTACTTC.

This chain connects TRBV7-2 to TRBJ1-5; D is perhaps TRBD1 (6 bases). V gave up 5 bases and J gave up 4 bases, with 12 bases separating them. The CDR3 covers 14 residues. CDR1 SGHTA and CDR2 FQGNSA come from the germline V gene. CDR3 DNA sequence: TGTGCCAGCAGCATGGGACACTTAAATCAGCCCCAGCATTTT. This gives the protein CASSMGHLNQPQHF.

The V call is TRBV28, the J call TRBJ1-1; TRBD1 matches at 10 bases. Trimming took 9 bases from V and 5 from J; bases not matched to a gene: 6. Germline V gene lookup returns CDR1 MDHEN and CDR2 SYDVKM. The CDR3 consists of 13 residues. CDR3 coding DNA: TGTGCCAGTAGAGGACAGGGGGGGACTGAAGCTTTCTTT. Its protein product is CASRGQGGTEAFF.

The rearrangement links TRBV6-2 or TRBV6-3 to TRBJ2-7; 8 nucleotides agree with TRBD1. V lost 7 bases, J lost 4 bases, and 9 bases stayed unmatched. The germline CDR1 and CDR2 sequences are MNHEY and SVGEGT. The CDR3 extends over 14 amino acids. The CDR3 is CASNPGTGLYEQYF. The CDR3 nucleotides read TGTGCCAGCAACCCCGGGACAGGCCTTTACGAGCAGTACTTC.